The rows below give T cell receptor beta chains drawn from one sample of a study of shared clonotypes between healthy human individuals. Libraries were prepared by immunoSEQ multiplex PCR; TCRdb keeps only in-frame clonotypes and omits some of them. Found here are more than 2 million clones, 90% to 95% of them singletons; the top ten hold more than 0.1%. The specimen sequenced was naive CD4+ T cells sorted from blood. Source of these receptors: a man aged 18 to 30 in good health. Both conserved end residues are part of each CDR3. D genes are given only for firm matches. Part of the rows lack a size; the others show once, few, many or a class for expanded clones.

v_gene: TRBV6-6; len: 15; d_gene: .; j_gene: TRBJ1-5; abundance: .; CDR3aa: CASRTGGPSNQPQHF; CDR3nt: TGTGCCAGCAGAACGGGGGGCCCTAGCAATCAGCCCCAGCATTTT
v_gene: TRBV5-1; len: 14; d_gene: TRBD1; j_gene: TRBJ1-5; abundance: .; CDR3aa: CASSEGAPNQPQHF; CDR3nt: TGCGCCAGCAGCGAGGGGGCCCCCAATCAGCCCCAGCATTTT
v_gene: TRBV5-1; len: 15; d_gene: TRBD1; j_gene: TRBJ2-7; abundance: .; CDR3aa: CASSLGGQALYEQYF; CDR3nt: TGCGCCAGCAGCTTGGGAGGACAGGCCCTCTACGAGCAGTACTTC
v_gene: TRBV7-9; len: 16; d_gene: .; j_gene: TRBJ2-3; abundance: .; CDR3aa: CASSPTTGPSTDTQYF; CDR3nt: TGTGCCAGCAGCCCGACAACAGGGCCTAGCACAGATACGCAGTATTTT
v_gene: TRBV10-1; len: 14; d_gene: .; j_gene: TRBJ2-3; abundance: once; CDR3aa: CASSESSGTDTQYF; CDR3nt: TGCGCCAGCAGTGAGTCCAGCGGCACAGATACGCAGTATTTT
v_gene: TRBV6-5; len: 14; d_gene: TRBD1; j_gene: TRBJ1-2; abundance: .; CDR3aa: CASWGTGSFYGYTF; CDR3nt: TGTGCCAGTTGGGGGACAGGGTCATTCTATGGCTACACCTTC
v_gene: TRBV5-1; len: 15; d_gene: .; j_gene: TRBJ2-1; abundance: .; CDR3aa: CASSFERGSYNEQFF; CDR3nt: TGCGCCAGCAGCTTTGAGCGAGGGTCCTACAATGAGCAGTTCTTC
v_gene: TRBV4-1; len: 15; d_gene: TRBD1; j_gene: TRBJ2-5; abundance: .; CDR3aa: CASSQGDRGPETQYF; CDR3nt: TGCGCCAGCAGCCAAGGGGACAGGGGGCCGGAGACCCAGTACTTC
v_gene: TRBV5-5; len: 13; d_gene: TRBD1; j_gene: TRBJ2-2; abundance: .; CDR3aa: CASATGPTGELFF; CDR3nt: TGTGCCAGCGCGACAGGGCCCACCGGGGAGCTGTTTTTT
v_gene: TRBV6-1; len: 17; d_gene: .; j_gene: TRBJ2-5; abundance: .; CDR3aa: CASSESGGLWTQETQYF; CDR3nt: TGTGCCAGCAGCGAAAGTGGGGGGCTTTGGACTCAAGAGACCCAGTACTTC
v_gene: TRBV14; len: 13; d_gene: .; j_gene: TRBJ2-7; abundance: .; CDR3aa: CASSPAGTYEQYF; CDR3nt: TGTGCCAGCAGCCCCGCCGGGACCTACGAGCAGTACTTC
v_gene: TRBV5-1; len: 14; d_gene: TRBD1; j_gene: TRBJ2-3; abundance: .; CDR3aa: CASSSDRELNTQYF; CDR3nt: TGCGCCAGCAGCTCGGACAGGGAACTAAATACGCAGTATTTT
v_gene: TRBV30; len: 12; d_gene: TRBD1; j_gene: TRBJ1-2; abundance: .; CDR3aa: CACDRGSYGYTF; CDR3nt: TGTGCCTGCGACAGGGGAAGCTATGGCTACACCTTC
v_gene: TRBV30; len: 13; d_gene: .; j_gene: TRBJ1-6; abundance: .; CDR3aa: CAWGTWGQGALHF; CDR3nt: TGTGCCTGGGGGACATGGGGGCAAGGGGCCCTCCACTTT
v_gene: TRBV28; len: 17; d_gene: .; j_gene: TRBJ1-6; abundance: once; CDR3aa: CASSPPAGGTYNSPLHF; CDR3nt: TGTGCCAGCAGCCCTCCGGCGGGGGGGACCTATAATTCACCCCTCCACTTT
v_gene: TRBV5-1; len: 14; d_gene: .; j_gene: TRBJ2-1; abundance: .; CDR3aa: CASSLSAGIYEQFF; CDR3nt: TGCGCCAGCAGCTTGTCGGCGGGTATCTATGAGCAGTTCTTC